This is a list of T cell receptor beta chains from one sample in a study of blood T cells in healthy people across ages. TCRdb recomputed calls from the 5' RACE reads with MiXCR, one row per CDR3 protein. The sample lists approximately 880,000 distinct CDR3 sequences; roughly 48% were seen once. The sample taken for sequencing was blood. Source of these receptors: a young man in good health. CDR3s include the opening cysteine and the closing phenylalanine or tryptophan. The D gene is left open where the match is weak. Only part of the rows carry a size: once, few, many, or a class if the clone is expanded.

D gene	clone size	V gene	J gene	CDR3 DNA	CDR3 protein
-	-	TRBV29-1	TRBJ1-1	TGCAGCGTTTGGGCAGGGGAGGACACTGAAGCTTTCTTT	CSVWAGEDTEAFF
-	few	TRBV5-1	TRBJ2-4	TGCGCCAGCAGCTTAGGCGCAGGGAACGGGGCCAAAAACATTCAGTACTTC	CASSLGAGNGAKNIQYF
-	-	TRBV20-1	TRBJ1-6	TGCAGTGCTAGACTCAAAGGCAGGTTTTTGTCACCCCTCCACTTT	CSARLKGRFLSPLHF
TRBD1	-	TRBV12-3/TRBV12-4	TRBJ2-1	TGTGCCAGCAGTCAGGGACAGGGGCATGAGCAGTTCTTC	CASSQGQGHEQFF
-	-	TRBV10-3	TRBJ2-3	TGTGCCATCAGGGGCCCGGGTGCAGGATACACAGATACGCAGTATTTT	CAIRGPGAGYTDTQYF
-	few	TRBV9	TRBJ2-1	TGTGCCAGCAGCGGGGGGCCGGCCTACAATGAGCAGTTCTTC	CASSGGPAYNEQFF
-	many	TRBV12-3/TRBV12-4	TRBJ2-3	TGTGCCAGCAGTTTAGGCCGTGGCCTTAGCACAGATACGCAGTATTTT	CASSLGRGLSTDTQYF
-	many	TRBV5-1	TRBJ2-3	TGCGCCAGCAGCTTGGATCCTACCACAGATACGCAGTATTTT	CASSLDPTTDTQYF
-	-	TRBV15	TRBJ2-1	TGTGCCACCAGGCTTGCTAGCAACTATGAGCAGTTCTTC	CATRLASNYEQFF
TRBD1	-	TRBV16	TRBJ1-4	TGTGCCAGCAGTGACAGGGGGCGCCATGAAAAACTGTTTTTT	CASSDRGRHEKLFF
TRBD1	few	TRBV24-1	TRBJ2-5	TGTGCCACCAGTGACGCCCACAGGGGGCTGGAGACCCAGTACTTC	CATSDAHRGLETQYF
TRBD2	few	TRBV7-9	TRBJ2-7	TGTGCCAGCACCCCGGGGGGACCGATACGGGAGCAGTACTTC	CASTPGGPIREQYF
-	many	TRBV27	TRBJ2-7	TGTGCCAGCTCCCTGAGGGGGGCCTACGAGCAGTACTTC	CASSLRGAYEQYF
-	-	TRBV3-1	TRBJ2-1	TGTGCCAGCAGTCCGGGGTTGGATAAGCAGTTCTTC	CASSPGLDKQFF
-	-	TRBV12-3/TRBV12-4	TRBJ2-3	TGTGCCAGCAGACCTAGTTTGACAGATACGCAGTATTTT	CASRPSLTDTQYF
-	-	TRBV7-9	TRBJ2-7	TGTGCCAGCAGCTTAGGGGGGTCCTACTCTAGCCCCTACGAGCAGTACTTC	CASSLGGSYSSPYEQYF
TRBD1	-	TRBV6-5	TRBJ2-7	TGTGCCAGCAGTTACTCCGGGACAGGTCGCTACGAGCAGTACTTC	CASSYSGTGRYEQYF
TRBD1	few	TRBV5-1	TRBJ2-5	TGCGCCAGCAGCTTGGATCCAGGGGGCGCGACTGAGACCCAGTACTTC	CASSLDPGGATETQYF
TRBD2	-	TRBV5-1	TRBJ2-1	TGCGTCAGCAGCTTGGGGACGGGGGGGCCCACCGGTGAGCAGTTCTTC	CVSSLGTGGPTGEQFF
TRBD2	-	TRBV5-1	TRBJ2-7	TGCGCCAGCAGCTACCTAGCGGACTCGTACGAGCAGTACTTC	CASSYLADSYEQYF
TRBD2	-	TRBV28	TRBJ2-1	TGTGCCAGCAGTTTATGGCTAGCGGGGTTGCAAGAGCAGTTCTTC	CASSLWLAGLQEQFF
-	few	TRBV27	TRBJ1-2	TGTGCCAGCAGTTTAGGGGCAGGGAGCTATGGCTACACCTTC	CASSLGAGSYGYTF
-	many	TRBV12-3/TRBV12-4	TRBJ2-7	TGTGCCAGCAGCGTACTATTCGGAAGCTACGAGCAGTACTTC	CASSVLFGSYEQYF
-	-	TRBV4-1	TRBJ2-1	TGCGCCAGCAGCCAAGAAGCCTCAGGGGCAGCCAAGCAGTTCTTC	CASSQEASGAAKQFF
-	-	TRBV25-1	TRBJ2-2	TGTGCCACCCGGGGGACGGCAAACACCGGGGAGCTGTTTTTT	CATRGTANTGELFF
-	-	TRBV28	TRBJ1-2	TGTGCCAGCAGCCAGTTCCGGGGTAACGTAGGCTACACCTTC	CASSQFRGNVGYTF
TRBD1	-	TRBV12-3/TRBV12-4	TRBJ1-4	TGTGCCAGCAGTTTAGGGGACAGGGAACTGTTTTTT	CASSLGDRELFF
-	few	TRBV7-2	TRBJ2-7	TGTGCCAGCAGCCTAAGGTGGGGAGGAGTCTACGAGCAGTACTTC	CASSLRWGGVYEQYF
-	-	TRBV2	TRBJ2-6	TGTGCCGGCCTAGACAGAAGTAAATCTGGGGCCAACGTCCTGACTTTC	CAGLDRSKSGANVLTF
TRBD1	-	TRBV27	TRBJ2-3	TGTGCCAGCATGGAGTTGGGACAGGGTACAGATACGCAGTATTTT	CASMELGQGTDTQYF
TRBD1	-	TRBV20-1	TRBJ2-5	TGCAGTGGGGGACAGGGGAATGCAGAGACCCAGTACTTC	CSGGQGNAETQYF